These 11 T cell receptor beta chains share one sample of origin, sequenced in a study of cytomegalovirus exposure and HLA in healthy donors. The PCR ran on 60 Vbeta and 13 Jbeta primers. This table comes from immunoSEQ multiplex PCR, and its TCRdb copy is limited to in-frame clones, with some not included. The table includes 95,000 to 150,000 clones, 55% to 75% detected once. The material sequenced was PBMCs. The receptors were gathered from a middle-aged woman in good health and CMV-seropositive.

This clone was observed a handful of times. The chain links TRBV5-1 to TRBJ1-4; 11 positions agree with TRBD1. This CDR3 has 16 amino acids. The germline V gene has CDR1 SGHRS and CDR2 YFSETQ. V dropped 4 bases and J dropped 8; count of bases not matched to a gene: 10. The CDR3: CASSRDTGTGGEKLFF. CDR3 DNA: TGCGCCAGCAGCCGAGATACCGGGACAGGGGGGGAAAAACTGTTTTTT.

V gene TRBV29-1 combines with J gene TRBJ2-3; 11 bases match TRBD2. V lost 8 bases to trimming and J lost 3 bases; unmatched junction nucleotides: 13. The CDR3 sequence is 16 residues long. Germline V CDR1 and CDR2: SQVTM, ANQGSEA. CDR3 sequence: CSLGKFSGGATDTQYF. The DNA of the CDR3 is TGCAGCCTTGGGAAGTTTAGCGGGGGGGCAACAGATACGCAGTATTTT.

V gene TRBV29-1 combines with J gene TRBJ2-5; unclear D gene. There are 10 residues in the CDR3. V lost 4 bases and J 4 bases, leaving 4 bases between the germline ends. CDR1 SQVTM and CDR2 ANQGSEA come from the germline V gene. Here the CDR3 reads CSVAVETQYF. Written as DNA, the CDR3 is TGCAGCGTTGCGGTAGAGACCCAGTACTTC.

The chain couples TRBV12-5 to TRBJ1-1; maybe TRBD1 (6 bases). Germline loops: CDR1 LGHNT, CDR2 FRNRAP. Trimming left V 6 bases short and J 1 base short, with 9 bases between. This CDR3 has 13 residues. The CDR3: CASGWTANTEAFF. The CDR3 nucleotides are TGTGCTAGTGGCTGGACAGCGAACACTGAAGCTTTCTTT.

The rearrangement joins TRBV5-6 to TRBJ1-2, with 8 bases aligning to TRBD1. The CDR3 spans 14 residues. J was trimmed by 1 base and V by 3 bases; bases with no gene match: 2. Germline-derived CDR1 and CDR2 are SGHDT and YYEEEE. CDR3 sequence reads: CASSWTGRNYGYTF. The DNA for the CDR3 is TGTGCCAGCAGCTGGACAGGGCGTAACTATGGCTACACCTTC.

CDR3 in DNA: TGCAGCGTACAGGGTCTGGCGCATGGCTACACCTTC. Amino acid sequence: CSVQGLAHGYTF. V usage is TRBV29-1 and J usage is TRBJ1-2, with D possibly being TRBD1 (6 bases). The CDR3 has 12 amino acids. Germline V gene lookup returns CDR1 SQVTM and CDR2 ANQGSEA. V was trimmed by 6 bases and J by 6 bases, leaving 14 bases between them. Filled out from reference TRBV29-1 and TRBJ1-2, the complete variable domain reads SAVISQKPSRDICQRGTSLTIQCQVDSQVTMMFWYRQQPGQSLTLIATANQGSEATYESGFVIDKFPISRPNLTFSTLTVSNMSPEDSSIYLCSVQGLAHGYTFGSGTRLTVV.

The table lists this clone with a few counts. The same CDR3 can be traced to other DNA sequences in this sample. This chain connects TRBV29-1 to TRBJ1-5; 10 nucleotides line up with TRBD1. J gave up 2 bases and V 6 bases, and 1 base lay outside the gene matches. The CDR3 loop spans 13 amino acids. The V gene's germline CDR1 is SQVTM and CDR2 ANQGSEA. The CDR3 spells CSVGTGGNQPQHF. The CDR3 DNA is TGCAGCGTGGGGACAGGGGGCAATCAGCCCCAGCATTTT. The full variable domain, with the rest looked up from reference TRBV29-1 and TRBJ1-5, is SAVISQKPSRDICQRGTSLTIQCQVDSQVTMMFWYRQQPGQSLTLIATANQGSEATYESGFVIDKFPISRPNLTFSTLTVSNMSPEDSSIYLCSVGTGGNQPQHFGDGTRLSIL.

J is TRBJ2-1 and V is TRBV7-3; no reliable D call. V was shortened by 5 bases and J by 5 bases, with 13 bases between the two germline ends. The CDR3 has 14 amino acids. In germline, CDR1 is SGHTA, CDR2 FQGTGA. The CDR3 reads CASSPTTSNNEQFF. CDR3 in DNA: TGTGCCAGCAGCCCAACTACGTCGAACAATGAGCAGTTCTTC.

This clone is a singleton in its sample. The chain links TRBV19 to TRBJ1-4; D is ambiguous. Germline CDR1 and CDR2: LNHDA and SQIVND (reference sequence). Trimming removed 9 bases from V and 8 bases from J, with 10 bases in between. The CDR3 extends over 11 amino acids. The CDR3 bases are TGTGCCAGCGCTATCACGGAAAAACTGTTTTTT. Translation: CASAITEKLFF.

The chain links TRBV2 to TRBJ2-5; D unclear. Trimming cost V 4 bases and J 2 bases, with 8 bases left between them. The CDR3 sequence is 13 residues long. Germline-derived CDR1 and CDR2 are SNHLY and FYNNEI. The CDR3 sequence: CASSVEQQETQYF. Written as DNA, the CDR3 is TGTGCCAGCAGTGTGGAACAGCAAGAGACCCAGTACTTC.

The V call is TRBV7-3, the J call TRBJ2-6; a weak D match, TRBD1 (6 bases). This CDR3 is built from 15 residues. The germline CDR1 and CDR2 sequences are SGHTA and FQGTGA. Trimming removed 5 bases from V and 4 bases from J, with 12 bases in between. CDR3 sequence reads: CASSRQGQGANVLTF. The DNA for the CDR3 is TGTGCCAGCAGCCGCCAGGGGCAAGGGGCCAACGTCCTGACTTTC.